These 3 T cell receptor beta chains came from one sample sequenced in a study of cytomegalovirus exposure and HLA in healthy donors. 13 Jbeta primers and 60 Vbeta primers were used for the PCR. Assay: immunoSEQ multiplex PCR; the TCRdb copy retains only in-frame clones and omits some. This table holds approximately 150,000 clones, 87% found once. Sequencing used PBMCs. Receptors originate from a woman aged 30 to 39 in good health and CMV-seronegative.

The chain links TRBV7-9 to TRBJ1-3; 9 bases map to TRBD1. Trimming took 11 bases from V and 1 from J; bases not matched to a gene: 9. Germline CDR1 SEHNR, CDR2 FQNEAQ (reference sequence). The CDR3 spans 15 residues. The CDR3 is CAGLGQGGSGNTIYF. For the CDR3, the DNA is TGTGCCGGCCTGGGACAGGGAGGGTCTGGAAACACCATATATTTT.

V usage is TRBV7-9 and J usage is TRBJ2-4, with 7 bases aligning to TRBD2. The CDR3 is made up of 14 amino acids. The J segment lost 4 bases and the V segment lost 2 bases, leaving 2 bases of the junction unmatched. CDR1 is SEHNR, CDR2 FQNEAQ, per germline (reference sequence). The CDR3 sequence is CASSLLGGKNIQYF. The CDR3 bases are TGTGCCAGCAGCTTATTGGGGGGGAAAAACATTCAGTACTTC. Filled out from reference TRBV7-9 and TRBJ2-4, the complete variable domain reads DTGVSQNPRHKITKRGQNVTFRCDPISEHNRLYWYRQTLGQGPEFLTYFQNEAQLEKSRLLSDRFSAERPKGSFSTLEIQRTEQGDSAMYLCASSLLGGKNIQYFGAGTRLSVL.

The V and J genes are TRBV7-9 and TRBJ2-3; D perhaps matches TRBD1 (6 bases). The CDR3 consists of 14 residues. Trimming took 1 base from V and 6 from J, leaving 11 bases between them. Germline loops: CDR1 SEHNR, CDR2 FQNEAQ (reference sequence). The CDR3 protein is CASSLDRVMDTQYF. CDR3 DNA: TGTGCCAGCAGCTTAGACAGGGTCATGGATACGCAGTATTTT.